One and the same sample provided the 16 T cell receptor beta chains below, sequenced in a study of blood T cell repertoires in COVID-19. Generated by immunoSEQ multiplex PCR, the TCRdb table keeps only in-frame clones and is missing some. The repertoire consists of roughly 430,000 clones, with approximately 88% occurring once and the leading ten covering 2% to 2.5%. The sequencing sample was made of PBMCs or T cells enriched from blood (not recorded which). The receptors shown here come from a woman in her thirties or forties with acute COVID-19.

The chain combines TRBV2 with TRBJ2-1; 14 bases map to TRBD2. The CDR3 spans 15 residues. The V gene's germline CDR1 is SNHLY and CDR2 FYNNEI. V lost 6 bases to trimming and J lost 6 bases; unmatched junction nucleotides: 4. The CDR3: CASSLTSGGGNEQFF. The CDR3 region has the DNA TGTGCCAGCAGCCTGACTAGCGGGGGGGGCAATGAGCAGTTCTTC.

V usage is TRBV6-5 and J usage is TRBJ1-2; a weak D match, TRBD1 (5 bases). Germline-derived CDR1 and CDR2 are MNHEY and SVGAGI. The CDR3 spans 13 residues. V was pared by 6 bases and J by 2 bases, with 10 bases between. DNA for the CDR3: TGTGCCAGCAGCCCGGGGGAAAACTATGGCTACACCTTC. Its translation is CASSPGENYGYTF.

The table lists this clone with a few counts. The chain uses TRBV7-9 and TRBJ2-6; D uncertain. The V gene's germline CDR1 is SEHNR and CDR2 FQNEAQ (reference sequence). The V gene lost 6 bases and the J gene lost 8 bases, with 14 bases spanning the gap. CDR3 length equals 14 residues. The CDR3 DNA is TGTGCCAGCAGTCTCGACTCCTCAACCAACGTCCTGACTTTC. It translates to CASSLDSSTNVLTF.

This chain connects TRBV5-4 to TRBJ2-2; 7 bases map to TRBD2. Per the germline V gene, CDR1 is SGHNT and CDR2 is YYREEE (reference sequence). The CDR3 extends over 16 amino acids. Trimming at V came to 0 bases and at J to 2 bases, leaving 4 bases not matched to a gene. CDR3 bases: TGTGCCAGCAGCTTGGCTTCTAGCGGCAACACCGGGGAGCTGTTTTTT. Encoded protein: CASSLASSGNTGELFF.

The V call is TRBV19, the J call TRBJ1-5; tentatively, D is TRBD1 (5 bases). In germline, CDR1 is LNHDA, CDR2 SQIVND (reference sequence). CDR3 size: 16 residues. V lost 7 bases to trimming and J lost 2 bases, with 18 bases between them. The CDR3 coding sequence is TGTGCCAGTACCAACACGGGGCGGGGTGGCAATCAGCCCCAGCATTTT. It yields the protein CASTNTGRGGNQPQHF.

J is TRBJ2-3 and V is TRBV28, with 9 nucleotides matching TRBD2. Germline loops: CDR1 MDHEN, CDR2 SYDVKM. J was trimmed by 7 bases and V by 2 bases; bases with no gene match: 7. The CDR3 is 15 amino acids. This CDR3 is CASSLAGGPGNTQYF. The CDR3, as DNA: TGTGCCAGCAGTTTAGCGGGGGGGCCTGGGAATACGCAGTATTTT.

The rearrangement joins TRBV25-1 to TRBJ2-2; D remains unclear. CDR3 length equals 14 residues. Germline loops: CDR1 MGHDK, CDR2 SYGVNS. V was trimmed by 3 bases and J by 6 bases, leaving 11 bases between them. The CDR3: CASSDWAVSGELFF. The CDR3 DNA is TGTGCCAGCAGTGATTGGGCCGTGTCCGGGGAGCTGTTTTTT. Full variable domain (rest looked up from reference TRBV25-1 and TRBJ2-2): EADIYQTPRYLVIGTGKKITLECSQTMGHDKMYWYQQDPGMELHLIHYSYGVNSTEKGDLSSESTVSRIRTEHFPLTLESARPSHTSQYLCASSDWAVSGELFFGEGSRLTVL.

The sample holds one count of this clone. The chain joins TRBV5-1 to TRBJ1-1; D unresolved. Trimming left V 4 bases short and J 1 base short, with 11 bases between. CDR1 is SGHRS, CDR2 YFSETQ, per germline. The CDR3 sequence is 14 residues long. The CDR3 DNA follows: TGCGCCAGCAGCCCTCCCTTGGCGAACACTGAAGCTTTCTTT. Amino acids: CASSPPLANTEAFF.

This chain uses TRBV18 with TRBJ2-3; TRBD2 matches at 8 bases. CDR1 is KGHSH and CDR2 is LQKENI in the germline V gene. The length of the CDR3 is 16 residues. The junction had 6 bases not matched to a gene; V was cut back by 3 bases and J by 1 base. The CDR3 DNA sequence: TGTGCCAGCTCACCTTTCGCGGGGGGCCGCACAGATACGCAGTATTTT. This gives the protein CASSPFAGGRTDTQYF. Full variable domain (outside the CDR3, taken from reference TRBV18 and TRBJ2-3): NAGVMQNPRHLVRRRGQEARLRCSPMKGHSHVYWYRQLPEEGLKFMVYLQKENIIDESGMPKERFSAEFPKEGPSILRIQQVVRGDSAAYFCASSPFAGGRTDTQYFGPGTRLTVL.

The gene calls are TRBV18 and TRBJ2-7, with 7 bases matching TRBD2. Germline V gene lookup returns CDR1 KGHSH and CDR2 LQKENI. This CDR3 spans 15 amino acids. After removal of 1 base from V and 3 bases from J, the junction contained 6 bases not matched to a gene. The CDR3 sequence is CASSPLGGKDYEQYF. As DNA, the CDR3 is TGTGCCAGCTCACCACTGGGGGGGAAGGACTACGAGCAGTACTTC.

For the CDR3, the DNA is TGTGCCAGCTCATCCAGGGGCTCTGGAAACACCATATATTTT. Translation gives CASSSRGSGNTIYF. This chain joins TRBV18 and TRBJ1-3; D may be TRBD1 (6 bases). The germline V gene encodes CDR1 KGHSH and CDR2 LQKENI. The CDR3 sequence is 14 residues long. V lost 5 bases and J lost 0, with 8 bases in between.

This clone was counted only a few times. The V gene is TRBV7-2, the J gene TRBJ1-6; the D is unclear. The CDR3 loop spans 15 amino acids. Per the germline V gene, CDR1 is SGHTA and CDR2 is FQGNSA. Trimming stripped 1 base from V and 0 bases from J, with 4 bases between. CDR3 nucleotide sequence: TGTGCCAGCAGCTTAGTGAGCTCCTATAATTCACCCCTCCACTTT. This sequence encodes CASSLVSSYNSPLHF. Full variable domain (outside the CDR3, taken from reference TRBV7-2 and TRBJ1-6): GAGVSQSPSNKVTEKGKDVELRCDPISGHTALYWYRQSLGQGLEFLIYFQGNSAPDKSGLPSDRFSAERTGGSVSTLTIQRTQQEDSAVYLCASSLVSSYNSPLHFGNGTRLTVT.

V gene TRBV27 combines with J gene TRBJ2-7; D might be TRBD1 (6 bases). V gave up 3 bases and J gave up 2 bases, with 11 bases separating them. Germline lookup yields CDR1 MNHEY and CDR2 SMNVEV (reference sequence). The CDR3 loop spans 14 amino acids. CDR3 protein: CASSFQTGTYEQYF. The CDR3 DNA reads as TGTGCCAGCAGTTTCCAGACAGGAACCTACGAGCAGTACTTC.

The table lists this clone with a count of one. The rearrangement joins TRBV4-2 to TRBJ2-1; D is perhaps TRBD2 (5 bases). This CDR3 spans 15 amino acids. Germline V gene sequence: CDR1 LGHNA, CDR2 YNFKEQ. Trimming took 1 base from V and 0 from J, leaving 7 bases between them. The CDR3 reads CASSQVGSSYNEQFF. In DNA, the CDR3 is TGTGCCAGCAGCCAAGTGGGGAGCTCCTACAATGAGCAGTTCTTC.

V usage is TRBV5-8 and J usage is TRBJ1-2; the match to TRBD1 covers 8 bases. This CDR3 has 15 amino acids. With V trimmed by 0 bases and J by 5 bases, 6 bases remained unmatched. The germline V gene encodes CDR1 SGHTS and CDR2 YDEGEE. The CDR3 region is CASSLVRQGFYGYTF. The CDR3, as DNA: TGTGCCAGCAGCTTGGTCCGACAGGGGTTTTATGGCTACACCTTC.

V and J are TRBV5-8 and TRBJ2-3, with 7 bases matching TRBD2. Germline V gives CDR1 SGHTS, CDR2 YDEGEE. Trimming cost V 0 bases and J 3 bases; bases outside gene matches: 7. The CDR3 covers 16 residues. The CDR3 DNA reads as TGTGCCAGCAGCTTGGCCGATTCACTAGCGACAGATACGCAGTATTTT. This encodes CASSLADSLATDTQYF.